Below, one TCR beta chain is given with its context. What it recognizes is unknown. This record comes from a study of cytomegalovirus exposure and HLA in healthy donors. Study-wide findings and caveats: About 87% or about 30% of the time was how often most TCR beta V segments were productive, according to an earlier analysis. For most TCR sequences rarity was the rule, although some public TCRs occurred in many donors. Altogether, 150 to 200 TCR beta chains were recorded as cytomegalovirus-associated. Sequences of the TCR beta chain were said to predict the HLA-A and HLA-B alleles of most subjects accurately.

The CDR3 sequence is 12 residues long. The germline gives CDR1 MNHNY, CDR2 SVGAGI (reference sequence). V lost 4 bases and J lost 7, with 10 bases in between. Primers for the PCR totalled 60 Vbeta and 13 Jbeta. The assay was immunoSEQ multiplex PCR, and TCRdb's table has in-frame clones only and misses some. The repertoire holds 150,000 to 200,000 clones, with around 75% as singletons. Sequencing was carried out using PBMCs. The sequence came from a young man in good health and CMV-seropositive. This chain uses TRBV6-6 with TRBJ1-1, with no clear D. The DNA for the CDR3 is TGTGCCAGCAGTTTCGACACCCGTGAAGCTTTCTTT. This sequence encodes CASSFDTREAFF.